Below are 18 T cell receptor beta chains sequenced from a single sample in a study of beta chain features in type 1 diabetes. Reverse transcribing all isolated RNA meant expressed TCRB transcripts were sequenced. The protocol was immunoSEQ multiplex PCR, while the TCRdb copy is restricted to in-frame clones and leaves out a portion. The data contain over 300,000 clones, 8% of them singletons. Sequencing input: central memory CD4+ T cells from blood. Receptors originate from a woman in her late teens or twenties in good health.

This clone was picked up a small number of times. This sequence joins TRBV6-5 and TRBJ1-1, with D possibly being TRBD1 (5 bases). With 8 bases removed from V and 11 bases from J, the gap between germline ends came to 18 bases. Germline V gives CDR1 MNHEY, CDR2 SVGAGI. The length of the CDR3 is 12 residues. The CDR3 sequence: CASGLGTASAFF. DNA for the CDR3: TGTGCCAGCGGACTAGGGACCGCTAGCGCTTTCTTT.

In this sample, this clone turned up a few times. Its ends do not fully match the called genes, so a read error is possible. The V and J genes are TRBV7-7 and TRBJ2-1; 9 bases align to TRBD1. The CDR3 loop spans 13 amino acids. CDR1 SSHAT and CDR2 FNYEAQ come from the germline V gene (reference sequence). CDR3 bases: TGTGCTAGCAGCTTAGACAGGGGGGATGAGCAGTTCTTC. It is translated as CASSLDRGDEQFF.

The CDR3 DNA reads as TGTGCCAGCTCACCCGGGACTAGCGGGAGAGATACGCAGTATTTT. This codes for CASSPGTSGRDTQYF. The rearrangement links TRBV18 to TRBJ2-3, with TRBD2 identical over 14 bases. The CDR3 spans 15 residues. In germline, CDR1 is KGHSH, CDR2 LQKENI. The J segment lost 5 bases and the V segment lost 3 bases, leaving 1 base of the junction unmatched.

The table lists this clone with a few counts. This chain connects TRBV27 to TRBJ2-7, with TRBD1 matching over 12 bases. Germline trimming cut 5 bases from V and 7 bases from J; bases unmatched to any gene: 12. Germline-derived CDR1 and CDR2 are MNHEY and SMNVEV (reference sequence). CDR3 length equals 16 residues. This CDR3 is CASSPRDRGPAREQYF. CDR3 coding DNA: TGTGCCAGCAGTCCCCGGGACAGGGGGCCGGCGAGGGAGCAGTACTTC.

This clone was found a few times. The chain employs TRBV6-6 and TRBJ1-1; D ambiguous. CDR3 length: 14 residues. CDR1 and CDR2 from the germline V gene are MNHNY and SVGAGI (reference sequence). The germline V and J ends were trimmed by 6 bases and 1 base, with 12 bases remaining between them. This chain's CDR3 is CASRRASSNTEAFF. For the CDR3, the DNA is TGTGCCAGCAGGAGGGCCTCCTCGAACACTGAAGCTTTCTTT.

The gene calls are TRBV7-6 and TRBJ2-1; the match to TRBD2 covers 10 bases. The CDR3 is 15 amino acids. Trimming removed 8 bases from V and 9 bases from J; junction bases left unmatched: 13. Looked up from germline, CDR1 is SGHVS and CDR2 is FNYEAQ. CDR3 protein: CASGSRSGRGFEQFF. The CDR3 DNA reads TGTGCCAGCGGCTCACGAAGCGGGAGGGGGTTTGAGCAGTTCTTC. The full variable domain, its missing parts supplied by reference TRBV7-6 and TRBJ2-1, is GAGVSQSPRYKVTKRGQDVALRCDPISGHVSLYWYRQALGQGPEFLTYFNYEAQQDKSGLPNDRFSAERPEGSISTLTIQRTEQRDSAMYRCASGSRSGRGFEQFFGPGTRLTVL.

The chain has TRBV28 and TRBJ1-5, with TRBD1 as a possible D gene (6 bases). The V end lost 6 bases, the J end lost 5 bases, and 11 bases lay between the germline ends. Germline CDR1 MDHEN, CDR2 SYDVKM. This CDR3 contains 13 residues. DNA for the CDR3: TGTGCCAGCAGCGCAGGGGAGGATCAGCCCCAGCATTTT. Its translation is CASSAGEDQPQHF.

This clone was counted a few times. The CDR3 coding sequence is TGTGCCAGCAGTTTAGAAGTGAGCCTAGGGCGAGAGACCCAGTACTTC. It yields the protein CASSLEVSLGRETQYF. The chain carries TRBV28 and TRBJ2-5; no reliable D call. V lost 2 bases and J lost 4, with 17 bases in between. The CDR3 extends over 16 amino acids. Germline V lookup: CDR1 MDHEN, CDR2 SYDVKM.

This sequence joins TRBV5-4 and TRBJ2-5; D gene ambiguous. The CDR3 runs 14 residues. Trimming left V 7 bases short and J 2 bases short, with 15 bases between. Germline-derived CDR1 and CDR2 are SGHNT and YYREEE (reference sequence). The CDR3 sequence: CASGDRASQETQYF. The CDR3 DNA reads TGTGCCAGCGGGGATAGGGCAAGTCAAGAGACCCAGTACTTC.

This clone was observed a handful of times. This chain links TRBV5-1 with TRBJ2-2; D remains unclear. Trimming cost V 2 bases and J 5 bases, with 13 bases left between them. Germline assignment: CDR1 SGHRS and CDR2 YFSETQ. CDR3 length equals 15 residues. CDR3 DNA sequence: TGCGCCAGCAGCTTCCCCAACTACGGGACCGGGGAGCTGTTTTTT. It codes for CASSFPNYGTGELFF.

The table lists this clone with a few counts. CDR3 DNA sequence: TGTGCCATCCGGACTTCGAGGACCGGGGAGCTGTTTTTT. Protein sequence: CAIRTSRTGELFF. This sequence joins TRBV10-3 and TRBJ2-2, with D perhaps TRBD2 (5 bases). CDR1 and CDR2 from the germline V gene are ENHRY and SYGVKD. V lost 8 bases and J 5 bases, leaving 12 bases between the germline ends. This CDR3 region has 13 residues.

This clone was seen more than once but under ten times. The chain recombines TRBV4-3 with TRBJ2-1, with 8 nucleotides matching TRBD2. CDR1 and CDR2 from the germline V gene are LGHNA and YSLEER. Unmatched junction bases numbered 9, after V lost 2 bases and J lost 6 bases. This CDR3 spans 16 amino acids. The DNA of the CDR3 is TGCGCCAGCAGCCAACCATTGGGTAGCGGGACCAATGAGCAGTTCTTC. Amino acid sequence: CASSQPLGSGTNEQFF.

Concerning this clone: Germline and junction disagree at one end, which may indicate a read error. This chain uses TRBV7-7 with TRBJ2-5; D may match TRBD1 or TRBD2 (8 bases each). This CDR3 is 14 amino acids long. CDR1 is SSHAT, CDR2 FNYEAQ, per germline (reference sequence). The CDR3 DNA is TGTGCTAGCAGCCCAGGGGGCGGGAGGGAGACCCAGTACTTC. Translated: CASSPGGGRETQYF.

This clone has ten or more counts. The chain employs TRBV7-2 and TRBJ1-1, with D possibly matching TRBD1 (5 bases). The length of the CDR3 is 13 residues. Germline assignment: CDR1 SGHTA and CDR2 FQGNSA. V was trimmed by 3 bases and J by 4 bases, leaving 9 bases between them. The CDR3 nucleotides are TGTGCCAGCAGCTTTAACAGGTTCACTGAAGCTTTCTTT. Protein product: CASSFNRFTEAFF.

This clone was observed a handful of times. This chain links TRBV15 with TRBJ1-5, with D possibly matching TRBD1 (6 bases). This CDR3 comprises 19 residues. Deletions cut 1 base from V and 2 bases from J, with 21 bases between. Germline-derived CDR1 and CDR2 are LNHNV and YYDKDF (reference sequence). CDR3 residues: CATSRGLLRDTRGNQPQHF. CDR3 sequence (DNA): TGTGCCACCAGCAGAGGATTGTTAAGGGACACGAGAGGCAATCAGCCCCAGCATTTT.

This clone was seen only a few times. This sequence joins TRBV2 and TRBJ2-3; D unresolved. The CDR3 length is 13 residues. The V and J ends lost 4 bases and 2 bases respectively, with 7 bases between them. The germline gives CDR1 SNHLY, CDR2 FYNNEI. In DNA form, the CDR3 reads TGTGCCAGCAGTGTCGGTAACACAGATACGCAGTATTTT. It yields the protein CASSVGNTDTQYF.

A few counts support this clone. The chain uses TRBV7-2 and TRBJ2-7; D is possibly TRBD2 (6 bases). Germline-derived CDR1 and CDR2 are SGHTA and FQGNSA. Trimming left V 5 bases short and J 3 bases short, with 20 bases between. CDR3 length: 16 amino acids. The CDR3 nucleotides are TGTGCCAGCAGCCTGGGAGGCGAGGATCCCTACTACGAGCAGTACTTC. It specifies CASSLGGEDPYYEQYF.

This clone was detected ten times or more. This sample also contains other DNA sequences that code for the same CDR3. This chain uses TRBV5-4 with TRBJ2-5; TRBD2 aligns across 7 bases. The CDR3 is 12 residues long. The trim removed 7 bases at V and 1 base at J, leaving 1 base unmatched. CDR1 and CDR2 from the germline V gene are SGHNT and YYREEE (reference sequence). This CDR3 reads CASGGSQETQYF. The CDR3 DNA reads TGTGCCAGCGGCGGGAGCCAAGAGACCCAGTACTTC.